The 28 T cell receptor beta chains below were found in one sample sequenced in a study of T cell clonality in common variable immunodeficiency. Their target antigens are unknown. Notes on the study in general: Reportedly, TCR beta sequences from common variable immunodeficiency showed fewer deletions and N-nucleotide insertions.

The repertoire was sequenced with immunoSEQ multiplex PCR; TCRdb's copy has only in-frame clones and lacks some. Recorded here are roughly 33,000 clones, none singletons. Material: peripheral blood mononuclear cells. These receptors originate from a human donor with common variable immunodeficiency.

This clone was detected ten times or more. Read sequence stops 3 residues before the CDR3 end, and the germline J gene provides the missing end. V usage is TRBV18 and J usage is TRBJ2-1, with 10 bases fitting TRBD2. Germline CDR1 KGHSH, CDR2 LQKENI. After removal of 3 bases from V and 7 bases from J, the junction contained 12 bases not matched to a gene. This CDR3 has 17 amino acids. Partial CDR3 DNA: TGTGCCAGCTCACCTACGGCAGCGGGGGGGCAGAAGAATGAG. Protein: CASSPTAAGGQKNE. The CDR3 reads in full as CASSPTAAGGQKNEQFF. The variable domain in full, completed from reference TRBV18 and TRBJ2-1, reads NAGVMQNPRHLVRRRGQEARLRCSPMKGHSHVYWYRQLPEEGLKFMVYLQKENIIDESGMPKERFSAEFPKEGPSILRIQQVVRGDSAAYFCASSPTAAGGQKNEQFFGPGTRLTVL.

This clone showed up many times. The observed sequence ends 3 residues before the CDR3 terminus, with the missing tail filled in from the germline J gene. The V call is TRBV11-2, the J call TRBJ2-3, with 7 bases identical to TRBD1. The germline CDR1 and CDR2 sequences are SGHAT and FQNNGV. The CDR3 contains 15 residues. V shed 5 bases, J shed 2 bases, and the junction held 7 bases outside the gene matches. CDR3 residues: CASSLSGQYTDTQYF. The sequenced part of the CDR3 DNA is TGTGCCAGCAGCCTCTCGGGACAGTACACAGATACG.

Concerning this clone: The CDR3 end is not reached by the read, which stops 3 residues before it; the germline J gene fills it in. V usage is TRBV30 and J usage is TRBJ1-2, with TRBD1 matching over 9 bases. This CDR3 has 13 residues. The germline gives CDR1 GTSNPN, CDR2 SVGIG (reference sequence). CDR3 sequence: CAWTSGQGGGYTF. The CDR3 bases that were read are TGTGCCTGGACCTCGGGACAGGGCGGGGGC.

On this clone: The CDR3 end is not reached by the read, which stops 3 residues before it; the germline J gene fills it in. The chain uses TRBV2 and TRBJ2-5; D not resolved. The CDR3 loop spans 12 amino acids. V gave up 7 bases and J gave up 1 base, with 7 bases separating them. The germline gives CDR1 SNHLY, CDR2 FYNNEI. CDR3 sequence: CASTHSQETQYF. Incomplete CDR3 DNA: TGTGCCAGCACCCACTCCCAAGAGACC. Supplemented by reference TRBV2 and TRBJ2-5, the full variable domain reads EPEVTQTPSHQVTQMGQEVILRCVPISNHLYFYWYRQILGQKVEFLVSFYNNEISEKSEIFDDQFSVERPDGSNFTLKIRSTKLEDSAMYFCASTHSQETQYFGPGTRLLVL.

This clone was counted a few times. The read terminates 3 residues before the CDR3 end, so the remaining end is supplied by the germline J gene. The J gene is TRBJ1-1, the V gene TRBV7-2; unclear D gene. The germline gives CDR1 SGHTA, CDR2 FQGNSA. Trimming took off 1 base at V and 1 base at J, with 4 bases between the two ends. CDR3 size: 13 residues. The CDR3 sequence is CASSLERNTEAFF. The sequenced CDR3 bases are TGTGCCAGCAGCTTAGAGCGGAACACTGAA.

Details on this clone: The read is 3 residues too short to cover the CDR3 end, so that end is filled in from the germline J gene. V usage is TRBV5-1 and J usage is TRBJ1-6; no definite D call. With 0 bases removed from V and 8 bases from J, the gap between germline ends came to 3 bases. Germline CDR1 SGHRS, CDR2 YFSETQ. CDR3 length: 12 amino acids. The part of the CDR3 DNA that was read is TGCGCCAGCAGCTTGGGCGATTCACCC. Translating gives CASSLGDSP. The CDR3, in full, reads CASSLGDSPLHF.

This clone was observed a few times. The read terminates 3 residues ahead of where the CDR3 ends, so the germline J gene completes it. The chain links TRBV5-1 to TRBJ2-7; 8 positions match TRBD1. This CDR3 comprises 15 residues. From germline, CDR1 is SGHRS and CDR2 YFSETQ. J gave up 2 bases and V 4 bases, and 8 bases lay outside the gene matches. CDR3 protein: CASSPDRGRTYEQYF. Partial CDR3 DNA: TGCGCCAGCAGCCCAGACAGGGGTAGGACCTACGAG.

This clone was detected only a few times. The read finishes 3 residues shy of the CDR3 end, and the germline J gene is used to complete it. This chain uses TRBV19 with TRBJ2-1; TRBD2 matches at 8 bases. Germline CDR1 reads LNHDA; CDR2 reads SQIVND (reference sequence). J was trimmed by 4 bases and V by 3 bases; bases with no gene match: 8. There are 16 residues in the CDR3. CDR3: CASSMTAGDYYNEQFF. The part of the CDR3 DNA that was read is TGTGCCAGTAGTATGACAGCGGGGGACTATTACAATGAG.

In this sample, this clone turned up many times. The CDR3 is cut off 3 residues early in the read; its end comes from the germline J gene. The chain recombines TRBV23-1 with TRBJ1-1; 10 nucleotides agree with TRBD1. TRBV23-1 is classed as an ORF, of uncertain function. J gave up 6 bases and V 4 bases, and 5 bases lay outside the gene matches. The CDR3 runs to 14 residues. CDR3 bases read: TGCGCCAGCAGTCCCGGACAGGGGGTCGCTGAA. Translation: CASSPGQGVAE. From start to end, the CDR3 is CASSPGQGVAEAFF.

This clone was found a few times. The CDR3 is cut off 3 residues early in the read; its end comes from the germline J gene. This chain connects TRBV2 to TRBJ2-2; tentative D call: TRBD2 (5 bases). Germline assignment: CDR1 SNHLY and CDR2 FYNNEI. This CDR3 contains 14 residues. The germline V and J ends were trimmed by 6 bases and 4 bases, with 12 bases remaining between them. The part of the CDR3 DNA that was read is TGTGCCAGCAGCCTGACTATTACCACCGGGGAG. It translates to CASSLTITTGE. The full-length CDR3 reads as CASSLTITTGELFF.

This clone was picked up many times. Read data end 3 residues before the CDR3 end; the end is taken from the germline J gene. This chain uses TRBV19 with TRBJ2-7, with 9 positions matching TRBD1. Germline assignment: CDR1 LNHDA and CDR2 SQIVND (reference sequence). Trimming at V came to 5 bases and at J to 1 base, leaving 3 bases not matched to a gene. The CDR3 runs 14 residues. Partial CDR3 DNA: TGTGCCAGTAGTGGGACAGGGACGTCCTACGAG. Its protein is CASSGTGTSYE. Given in full, the CDR3 is CASSGTGTSYEQYF.

This clone showed up many times. The sequence runs out 3 residues before the end of the CDR3; the remainder is reconstructed from the germline J gene. The chain carries TRBV29-1 and TRBJ1-1, with D possibly being TRBD1 (6 bases). Trimming left V 5 bases short and J 5 bases short, with 12 bases between. Germline V CDR1 and CDR2: SQVTM, ANQGSEA. This CDR3 is 12 amino acids long. The sequenced CDR3 bases are TGCAGCGTTCAGGACAGAGGGACTGAA. This gives the protein CSVQDRGTE. The whole CDR3 sequence reads CSVQDRGTEAFF. Variable domain in full (rest from reference TRBV29-1 and TRBJ1-1): SAVISQKPSRDICQRGTSLTIQCQVDSQVTMMFWYRQQPGQSLTLIATANQGSEATYESGFVIDKFPISRPNLTFSTLTVSNMSPEDSSIYLCSVQDRGTEAFFGQGTRLTVV.

This clone was counted at least ten times. The DNA ends 3 residues before the CDR3 does, and the rest of the CDR3 is filled in from the germline J gene. This sequence joins TRBV10-3 and TRBJ2-1, with 10 positions matching TRBD2. Germline trimming cut 4 bases from V and 1 base from J; bases unmatched to any gene: 7. The germline gives CDR1 ENHRY, CDR2 SYGVKD. This CDR3 has 17 residues. Partial CDR3 DNA: TGTGCCATCAGTGGGGCAAGCGGGGGGGTATCCTACAATGAG. Translating it yields CAISGASGGVSYNE. The CDR3 as a whole reads CAISGASGGVSYNEQFF.

Concerning this clone: The read halts 3 residues ahead of the CDR3 end, with the missing end drawn from the germline J gene. The chain carries TRBV7-9 and TRBJ2-7, with 9 bases fitting TRBD1. CDR1 and CDR2 (germline): SEHNR, FQNEAQ (reference sequence). The V segment lost 6 bases and the J segment 1 base; nucleotides outside the gene matches: 7. CDR3 size: 15 residues. CDR3 sequence reads: CASRASGTGSYEQYF. The part of the CDR3 DNA that was read is TGTGCCAGCAGGGCCTCCGGGACAGGGTCCTACGAG. Full variable domain (remainder filled in from reference TRBV7-9 and TRBJ2-7): DTGVSQNPRHKITKRGQNVTFRCDPISEHNRLYWYRQTLGQGPEFLTYFQNEAQLEKSRLLSDRFSAERPKGSFSTLEIQRTEQGDSAMYLCASRASGTGSYEQYFGPGTRLTVT.

This clone is categorized as medium-sized (0.01 to 0.1%). The CDR3 end is not reached by the read, which stops 3 residues before it; the germline J gene fills it in. This chain links TRBV29-1 with TRBJ2-1, with 10 bases aligning to TRBD2. The length of the CDR3 is 13 residues. CDR1 and CDR2 from the germline V gene are SQVTM and ANQGSEA. J gave up 9 bases and V 5 bases, and 7 bases lay outside the gene matches. CDR3 residues: CSVTAGGRSEQFF. CDR3 bases read: TGCAGCGTTACAGCGGGGGGGCGGAGTGAG.

The sample holds a few counts of this clone. The CDR3 end falls 3 residues outside the read, so it is completed with the germline J gene. The chain carries TRBV6-1 and TRBJ2-3; 7 nucleotides agree with TRBD1. This CDR3 has 15 residues. From germline, CDR1 is MNHNS and CDR2 SASEGT. The ends lost 0 bases at V and 2 bases at J; junction bases unmatched: 2. CDR3 in amino acids: CASSEAGQDTDTQYF. The CDR3 DNA, read in part, is TGTGCCAGCAGTGAAGCTGGACAGGACACAGATACG.

There are many counts of this clone. The DNA ends 3 residues before the CDR3 does, and the rest of the CDR3 is filled in from the germline J gene. The rearrangement links TRBV2 to TRBJ2-3, with D possibly being TRBD2 (5 bases). Germline CDR1 SNHLY, CDR2 FYNNEI. V was trimmed by 6 bases and J by 3 bases, leaving 19 bases between them. The CDR3 has 16 amino acids. CDR3: CASREAGSRHTDTQYF. The CDR3 DNA, read in part, is TGTGCCAGCAGAGAGGCGGGCAGCAGGCATACAGATACG.

As concerns this clone: The read gets to within 3 residues of the CDR3 end, and the germline J gene fills in the rest. This chain connects TRBV13 to TRBJ2-3; 7 bases are a match to TRBD1. With 2 bases clipped from V and 1 base from J, the junction kept 12 bases outside the gene matches. CDR1 is PRHDT, CDR2 FYEKMQ, per germline (reference sequence). There are 18 residues in the CDR3. The sequenced CDR3 bases are TGTGCCAGCAGCTTAAGGGGGCTAGCCTTTGAACGCACAGATACG. It specifies CASSLRGLAFERTDT. The whole CDR3 sequence is CASSLRGLAFERTDTQYF.

This clone has more than one count but fewer than ten. The read terminates 3 residues before the CDR3 end, so the remaining end is supplied by the germline J gene. V gene TRBV19 combines with J gene TRBJ2-5, with a weak D call TRBD1 (5 bases). The CDR3 extends over 12 amino acids. Germline loops: CDR1 LNHDA, CDR2 SQIVND (reference sequence). V lost 4 bases and J 4 bases, leaving 7 bases between the germline ends. The CDR3 bases that were read are TGTGCCAGTAGTACTACAGGAGAGACC. It codes for CASSTTGET. The full CDR3 is CASSTTGETQYF.

Only a few counts were recorded for this clone. Sequencing ends 3 residues short of the CDR3 end; the germline J gene provides the rest. This chain links TRBV19 with TRBJ2-1; 8 bases are shared with TRBD1. The germline CDR1 and CDR2 sequences are LNHDA and SQIVND (reference sequence). Trimming took 10 bases from V and 5 from J; bases not matched to a gene: 10. The CDR3 is made up of 14 amino acids. The CDR3 loop is CATGQGVWNNEQFF. The sequenced CDR3 bases are TGTGCCACAGGACAGGGAGTCTGGAACAATGAG.

In this sample, this clone turned up a few times. Coverage ceases 3 residues before the CDR3 finishes, and the germline J gene fills in the end. The chain recombines TRBV30 with TRBJ1-2; the D gene is possibly TRBD1 (6 bases). CDR1 and CDR2 from the germline V gene are GTSNPN and SVGIG (reference sequence). The CDR3 has 13 amino acids. Trimming stripped 0 bases from V and 7 bases from J, with 12 bases between. The CDR3 loop reads CAWSVRGGPGYTF. The CDR3 bases that were read are TGTGCCTGGAGTGTAAGGGGGGGCCCTGGC.

A word on this clone: The read halts 3 residues ahead of the CDR3 end, with the missing end drawn from the germline J gene. The rearrangement joins TRBV2 to TRBJ1-1, with D perhaps matching TRBD1 (5 bases). The CDR3 loop spans 14 amino acids. In germline, CDR1 is SNHLY, CDR2 FYNNEI. The V and J ends lost 2 bases and 5 bases respectively, with 12 bases between them. The chain's CDR3 is CASSEQGRATEAFF. The CDR3 DNA, read in part, is TGTGCCAGCAGTGAACAGGGTCGCGCAACTGAA.

With regard to this clone: The missing CDR3 end, 3 residues past where the read stops, is filled in from the germline J gene. The chain couples TRBV19 to TRBJ1-1; TRBD1 agrees at 7 bases. In germline, CDR1 is LNHDA, CDR2 SQIVND (reference sequence). The CDR3 totals 15 residues. The trim removed 5 bases at V and 0 bases at J, leaving 6 bases unmatched. The CDR3: CASSRRTGLNTEAFF. The sequenced CDR3 bases are TGTGCCAGTAGTCGACGGACAGGCCTGAACACTGAA.

There are a few counts of this clone. The DNA ends 3 residues before the CDR3 does, and the rest of the CDR3 is filled in from the germline J gene. The chain employs TRBV14 and TRBJ2-7; unclear D gene. Deletions cut 8 bases from V and 6 bases from J, with 11 bases between. The CDR3 runs 11 residues. Looked up from germline, CDR1 is SGHDN and CDR2 is FVKESK. CDR3 protein: CASALFGEQYF. The part of the CDR3 DNA that was read is TGTGCCAGCGCTCTATTTGGCGAG.

Remarks on this clone: From the germline J gene comes the end of the CDR3, since the read stops 3 residues before it. The identical CDR3 is also encoded by other nucleotide sequences in the sample. This chain joins TRBV18 and TRBJ1-1; weak D call: TRBD1 (5 bases). Germline V gene sequence: CDR1 KGHSH, CDR2 LQKENI. This CDR3 comprises 15 residues. V dropped 3 bases and J dropped 4 bases, with 15 bases sitting between them. The DNA read from the CDR3 is TGTGCCAGCTCACCGAAGGGTGGGGCGAGCACTGAA. It specifies CASSPKGGASTE. The full CDR3 protein reads CASSPKGGASTEAFF.

Of note for this clone: The read ends 3 residues before the CDR3 terminus; that terminus is restored from the germline J gene. V usage is TRBV2 and J usage is TRBJ1-2; 7 bases agree with TRBD1. This CDR3 region has 11 residues. Per the germline V gene, CDR1 is SNHLY and CDR2 is FYNNEI. The sequenced part of the CDR3 DNA is TGTGCCAGCAGTGGACAGGGAGGC. The encoded protein is CASSGQGG. The entire CDR3 is CASSGQGGYTF. The complete variable domain, with remaining parts taken from reference TRBV2 and TRBJ1-2, reads EPEVTQTPSHQVTQMGQEVILRCVPISNHLYFYWYRQILGQKVEFLVSFYNNEISEKSEIFDDQFSVERPDGSNFTLKIRSTKLEDSAMYFCASSGQGGYTFGSGTRLTVV.

The table lists this clone with many counts. The CDR3 loop is CASSQRTESSYEQYF. The sequenced CDR3 bases are TGCGCCAGCAGCCAAAGGACAGAGAGCTCCTACGAG. V usage is TRBV4-1 and J usage is TRBJ2-7, with D possibly matching TRBD1 (6 bases). The CDR3 end lies 3 residues beyond the end of the read and is filled in from the germline J gene. V was pared by 2 bases and J by 0 bases, with 11 bases between. The CDR3 length is 15 residues. Per germline, CDR1 MGHRA and CDR2 YSYEKL.

The CDR3 DNA, read in part, is TGTGCCAGCAGCGGATCTAAAACAGGGAGGAGCTCCTACAATGAG. This sequence encodes CASSGSKTGRSSYNE. The full CDR3 is CASSGSKTGRSSYNEQFF. The chain has TRBV7-6 and TRBJ2-1; D tentatively fits TRBD1 or TRBD2 (6 bases each). The sequence runs out 3 residues before the end of the CDR3; the remainder is reconstructed from the germline J gene. The CDR3 totals 18 residues. Germline CDR1 and CDR2: SGHVS and FNYEAQ. Between the trimmed V and J ends, which lost 5 bases and 0 bases, there was a span of 20 bases.